Listed below are T cell receptor beta chains from one sample, sequenced in a study of blood T cell repertoires in COVID-19. Assay: immunoSEQ multiplex PCR; the TCRdb copy retains only in-frame clones and omits some. The repertoire holds 150,000 to 200,000 clones, 86% seen once, with 7.5% to 10% in the top ten. Sequenced input: PBMCs or T cells enriched from blood (not recorded which). These receptors originate from a woman in her 30s who had recovered from COVID-19. CDR3s leave out the opening cysteine and the closing phenylalanine or tryptophan.

cdr3_aa v_call
ASSAQTANQPQH TRBV5-6
ASSLRTSGKIGEQY TRBV28
ASSQGTSGRLSDEQY TRBV5-1
ASSEGGQGTY TRBV2
ASSPSSGSTSAGELF TRBV18
ASSQKWGANYGYT TRBV4-1
ASSLNPGLAADRDTDTQY TRBV11-3
ASSLGFRQNYEQY TRBV7-9
ASSLSGKQETQY TRBV10-2
ASSVWREGYEQF TRBV9
ASRSLAGGADTQY TRBV5-5
ASRPAMDRGRTGELF TRBV28
ASTLKGVAYNEQF TRBV27
ASSLEGETEAF TRBV7-3
ASSLTGTRYNEQF TRBV7-9
ASSLPGIGGQPQH TRBV7-8
ASSLDARRESDTQY TRBV7-6
ASTEIMNTEAF TRBV6-5
ASSPCRMCGSGNTIY TRBV14
ASSLVGGLATYNEQF TRBV7-9
ASSKDRETDTQY TRBV5-1
ASSPASVGTGELF TRBV18
ASSLSGRGRFRNTGELF TRBV28
ASSQGSLGQTYYGYT TRBV4-1
ATSDFRTGEQY TRBV24-1
ASSPGRGQQNTEAF TRBV7-8